These T cell receptor beta chains were read from a single sample in a study of OX40 agonist ivuxolimab in advanced cancers. Libraries were prepared by immunoSEQ multiplex PCR; TCRdb keeps only in-frame clonotypes and omits some of them. The data show about 80,000 clones, roughly 91% seen once. The specimen was CD4+ or CD8+ T cells sorted from blood, collected in a trial of the OX40 agonist ivuxolimab. The origin of the receptors is an adult with an advanced solid tumor such as melanoma, head and neck, liver or kidney cancer. The CDR3 runs from the conserved cysteine through the conserved F or W. D genes are given only for firm matches. Clone sizes are given selectively: once, few, many, or a class where the clone is expanded.

d_gene: -; j_gene: TRBJ2-1; abundance: -; len: 15; v_gene: TRBV2; CDR3nt: TGTGCCAGCAGTGAAGAGAGCAGCGTTATTGGAGAGCAGTTCTTC; CDR3aa: CASSEESSVIGEQFF
d_gene: -; j_gene: TRBJ1-3; abundance: -; len: 16; v_gene: TRBV18; CDR3nt: TGTGCCAGCTCACAGGAGGTAGGAGTCCCTGGAAACACCATATATTTT; CDR3aa: CASSQEVGVPGNTIYF
d_gene: -; j_gene: TRBJ1-2; abundance: few; len: 11; v_gene: TRBV12-5; CDR3nt: TGTGCTAGTGGCCCTAACTATGGCTACACCTTC; CDR3aa: CASGPNYGYTF
d_gene: -; j_gene: TRBJ2-5; abundance: -; len: 16; v_gene: TRBV7-7; CDR3nt: TGTGCCAGCAGCTTAGATGGTGGGGTGGCCCCAGAGACCCAGTACTTC; CDR3aa: CASSLDGGVAPETQYF
d_gene: -; j_gene: TRBJ1-5; abundance: few; len: 12; v_gene: TRBV28; CDR3nt: TGTGCCAGCAGGGATAGCAATCAGCCCCAGCATTTT; CDR3aa: CASRDSNQPQHF
d_gene: -; j_gene: TRBJ2-5; abundance: few; len: 11; v_gene: TRBV5-4; CDR3nt: TGTGCCAGCAGCGTACAAGAGACCCAGTACTTC; CDR3aa: CASSVQETQYF
d_gene: -; j_gene: TRBJ2-7; abundance: -; len: 14; v_gene: TRBV19; CDR3nt: TGTGCCAGTAGTGTTAACCGGGGGCCCTACGAGCAGTACTTC; CDR3aa: CASSVNRGPYEQYF
d_gene: TRBD1; j_gene: TRBJ1-4; abundance: -; len: 13; v_gene: TRBV7-8; CDR3nt: TGTGCCAGCAGCCATGGACAGGACGGAAAACTGTTTTTT; CDR3aa: CASSHGQDGKLFF
d_gene: -; j_gene: TRBJ1-1; abundance: -; len: 15; v_gene: TRBV5-1; CDR3nt: TGCGCCAGCAGCTTGGCGGAAGGGGGGTACACTGAAGCTTTCTTT; CDR3aa: CASSLAEGGYTEAFF
d_gene: -; j_gene: TRBJ1-5; abundance: -; len: 15; v_gene: TRBV25-1; CDR3nt: TGTGCCTCCCACCCCGGGCAGTTAAGGAATCAGCCCCAGCATTTT; CDR3aa: CASHPGQLRNQPQHF
d_gene: -; j_gene: TRBJ1-3; abundance: -; len: 14; v_gene: TRBV6-6; CDR3nt: TGTGCCAGCAGTTACGGGGGGTCTGGAAACACCATATATTTT; CDR3aa: CASSYGGSGNTIYF
d_gene: -; j_gene: TRBJ2-7; abundance: -; len: 16; v_gene: TRBV28; CDR3nt: TGTGCCAGCAGTCTAAGGGGACACCCGTCCTCTGGAGAGCAGTACTTC; CDR3aa: CASSLRGHPSSGEQYF
d_gene: -; j_gene: TRBJ2-5; abundance: few; len: 12; v_gene: TRBV10-3; CDR3nt: TGTGCCATCAGTGAGTCGGTAGCGACCCAGTACTTC; CDR3aa: CAISESVATQYF
d_gene: TRBD2; j_gene: TRBJ2-1; abundance: once; len: 16; v_gene: TRBV5-5; CDR3nt: TGTGCCAGCAGCTTGCCGGGGACTAGCGGGAACAATGAGCAGTTCTTC; CDR3aa: CASSLPGTSGNNEQFF
d_gene: -; j_gene: TRBJ1-2; abundance: -; len: 14; v_gene: TRBV7-2; CDR3nt: TGTGCCAGCAGCTCCCAGGGAGTTAACTATGGCTACACCTTC; CDR3aa: CASSSQGVNYGYTF
d_gene: -; j_gene: TRBJ1-1; abundance: once; len: 12; v_gene: TRBV29-1; CDR3nt: TGCAGCGTTGGAGAGCCATACACTGAAGCTTTCTTT; CDR3aa: CSVGEPYTEAFF
d_gene: TRBD1; j_gene: TRBJ2-7; abundance: -; len: 15; v_gene: TRBV5-1; CDR3nt: TGCGCCAGCAGCTTGAAGGGACAGGTTATTCACGAGCAGTACTTC; CDR3aa: CASSLKGQVIHEQYF
d_gene: -; j_gene: TRBJ2-1; abundance: -; len: 11; v_gene: TRBV2; CDR3nt: TGTGCCAGCAGTTGGGATAATGAGCAGTTCTTC; CDR3aa: CASSWDNEQFF
d_gene: -; j_gene: TRBJ2-1; abundance: -; len: 14; v_gene: TRBV4-1; CDR3nt: TGCGCCAGCAGCCAAGTAGGTCAGGGGATTGAGCAGTTCTTC; CDR3aa: CASSQVGQGIEQFF